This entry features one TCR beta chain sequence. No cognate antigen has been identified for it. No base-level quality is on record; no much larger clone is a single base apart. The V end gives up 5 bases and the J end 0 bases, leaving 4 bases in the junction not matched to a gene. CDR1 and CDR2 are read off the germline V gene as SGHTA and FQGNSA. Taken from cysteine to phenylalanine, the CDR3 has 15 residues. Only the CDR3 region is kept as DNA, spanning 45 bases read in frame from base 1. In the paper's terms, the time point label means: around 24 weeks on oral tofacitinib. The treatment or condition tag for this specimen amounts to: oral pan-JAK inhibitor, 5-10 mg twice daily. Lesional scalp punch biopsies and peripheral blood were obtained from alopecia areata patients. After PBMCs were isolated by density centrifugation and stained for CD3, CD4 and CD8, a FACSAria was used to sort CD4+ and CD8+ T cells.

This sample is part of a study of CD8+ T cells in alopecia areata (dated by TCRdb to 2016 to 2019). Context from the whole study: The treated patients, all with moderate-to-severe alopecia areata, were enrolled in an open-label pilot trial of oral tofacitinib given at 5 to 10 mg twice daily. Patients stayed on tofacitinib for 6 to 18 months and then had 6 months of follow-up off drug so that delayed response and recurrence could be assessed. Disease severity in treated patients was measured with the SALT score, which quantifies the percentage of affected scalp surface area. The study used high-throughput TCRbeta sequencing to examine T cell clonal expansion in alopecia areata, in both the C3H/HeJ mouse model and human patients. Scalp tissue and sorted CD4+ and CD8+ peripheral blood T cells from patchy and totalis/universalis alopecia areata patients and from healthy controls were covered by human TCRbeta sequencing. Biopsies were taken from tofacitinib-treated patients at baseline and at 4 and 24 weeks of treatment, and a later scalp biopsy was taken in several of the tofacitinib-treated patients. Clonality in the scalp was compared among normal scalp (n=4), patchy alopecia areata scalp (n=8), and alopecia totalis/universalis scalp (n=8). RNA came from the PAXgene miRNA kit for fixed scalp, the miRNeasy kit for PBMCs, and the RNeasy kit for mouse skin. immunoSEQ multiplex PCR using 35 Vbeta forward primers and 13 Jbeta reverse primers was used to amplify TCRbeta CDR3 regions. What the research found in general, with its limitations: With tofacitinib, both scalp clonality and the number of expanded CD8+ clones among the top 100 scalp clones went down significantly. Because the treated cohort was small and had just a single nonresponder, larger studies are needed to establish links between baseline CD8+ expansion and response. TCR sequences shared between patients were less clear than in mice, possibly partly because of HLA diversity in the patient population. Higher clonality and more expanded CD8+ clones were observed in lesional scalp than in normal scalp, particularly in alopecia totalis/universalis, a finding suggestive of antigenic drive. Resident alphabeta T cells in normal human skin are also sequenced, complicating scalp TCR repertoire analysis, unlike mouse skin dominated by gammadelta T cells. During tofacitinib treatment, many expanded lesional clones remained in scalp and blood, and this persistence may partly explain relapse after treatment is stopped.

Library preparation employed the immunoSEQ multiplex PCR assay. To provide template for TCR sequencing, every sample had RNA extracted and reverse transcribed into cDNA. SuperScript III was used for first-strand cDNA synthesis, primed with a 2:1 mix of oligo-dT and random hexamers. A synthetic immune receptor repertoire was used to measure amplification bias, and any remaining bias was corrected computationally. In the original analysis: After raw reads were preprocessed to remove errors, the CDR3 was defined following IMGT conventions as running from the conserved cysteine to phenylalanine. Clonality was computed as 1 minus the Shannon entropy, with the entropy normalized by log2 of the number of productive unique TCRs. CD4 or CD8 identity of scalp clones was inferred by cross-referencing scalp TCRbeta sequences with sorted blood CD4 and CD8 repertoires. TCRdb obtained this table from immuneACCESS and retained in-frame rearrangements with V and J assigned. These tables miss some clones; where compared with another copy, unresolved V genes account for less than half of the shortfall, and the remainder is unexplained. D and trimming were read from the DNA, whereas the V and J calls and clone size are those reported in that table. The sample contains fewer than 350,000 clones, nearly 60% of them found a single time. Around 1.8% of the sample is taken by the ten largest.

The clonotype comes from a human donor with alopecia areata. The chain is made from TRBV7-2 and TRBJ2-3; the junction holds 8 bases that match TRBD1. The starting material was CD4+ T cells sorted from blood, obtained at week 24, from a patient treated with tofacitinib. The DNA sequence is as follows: TGTGCCAGCAGCCGACAGGGGATTAGCACAGATACGCAGTATTTT. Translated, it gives CASSRQGISTDTQYF.